The 21 T cell receptor beta chains given below trace back to one sample, sequenced in a study of blood T cell repertoires in COVID-19. Repertoires were generated with immunoSEQ multiplex PCR, while TCRdb's copy carries only in-frame clones and drops some. Of 130,000 to 150,000 clones in the sample, 85% to 90% were seen once. The sequencing sample was made of peripheral blood. All receptors come from a man between 50 and 59 years old who had recovered from COVID-19.

The chain carries TRBV7-9 and TRBJ2-7; TRBD2 is a possible D gene (6 bases). The CDR3 runs to 14 residues. Trimming cost V 5 bases and J 3 bases, with 14 bases left between them. CDR1 is SEHNR and CDR2 is FQNEAQ in the germline V gene (reference sequence). CDR3 bases: TGTGCCAGCAGCAGCTCCGAGGGACTCTACGAGCAGTACTTC. Residues: CASSSSEGLYEQYF.

The chain carries TRBV9 and TRBJ2-2; 11 nucleotides line up with TRBD2. Trimming removed 3 bases from V and 5 bases from J; junction bases left unmatched: 6. Germline V gene sequence: CDR1 SGDLS, CDR2 YYNGEE. The CDR3 length is 16 residues. The CDR3 region is CASSGSSGGFTGELFF. CDR3 DNA: TGTGCCAGCAGCGGATCTAGCGGGGGGTTTACCGGGGAGCTGTTTTTT.

The chain joins TRBV3-1 (or the pseudogene TRBV3-2) to TRBJ1-1, with a weak D call TRBD1 (6 bases). Germline V lookup: CDR1 LGHDT, CDR2 YNNKEL (reference sequence). This CDR3 is built from 15 residues. Trimming pared 3 bases from V and 4 bases from J, leaving 15 bases between. CDR3 amino acids: CASSQTAQGSTEAFF. The CDR3 DNA reads TGTGCCAGCAGCCAGACGGCACAGGGAAGCACTGAAGCTTTCTTT.

The chain couples TRBV5-1 to TRBJ1-5, with 7 bases fitting TRBD1. Germline V lookup: CDR1 SGHRS, CDR2 YFSETQ. There are 15 residues in the CDR3. The V segment lost 4 bases and the J segment 0 bases; nucleotides outside the gene matches: 4. CDR3 DNA sequence: TGCGCCAGCAGCCGGGACAGTGATAGCAATCAGCCCCAGCATTTT. It translates to CASSRDSDSNQPQHF.

This chain connects TRBV5-1 to TRBJ2-7; 10 bases agree with TRBD2. Trimming at V came to 4 bases and at J to 3 bases, leaving 10 bases not matched to a gene. Per the germline V gene, CDR1 is SGHRS and CDR2 is YFSETQ. The CDR3 extends over 16 amino acids. The chain's CDR3 is CASSKTGTSVNYEQYF. The CDR3, as DNA: TGCGCCAGCAGCAAAACCGGGACTAGCGTAAACTACGAGCAGTACTTC.

The chain joins TRBV18 to TRBJ1-5, with 8 bases matching TRBD1. This CDR3 has 16 residues. J was trimmed by 0 bases and V by 4 bases; bases with no gene match: 5. Germline CDR1 is KGHSH and CDR2 is LQKENI. CDR3 region: CASSLGTGNSNQPQHF. The CDR3 DNA is TGTGCCAGCTCACTAGGGACAGGCAATAGCAATCAGCCCCAGCATTTT.

The rearrangement links TRBV7-9 to TRBJ2-7; TRBD1 aligns across 9 bases. V shed 2 bases and J 1 base; nucleotides not matched to a gene: 6. The germline CDR1 and CDR2 sequences are SEHNR and FQNEAQ (reference sequence). CDR3 length equals 16 residues. The CDR3 DNA is TGTGCCAGCAGCTTATCCCCGGGACAGGGTTCCTACGAGCAGTACTTC. Translated, it gives CASSLSPGQGSYEQYF.

This clone has only one observation. The chain uses TRBV6-6 and TRBJ2-2; TRBD2 is a possible D gene (6 bases). The germline V gene encodes CDR1 MNHNY and CDR2 SVGAGI (reference sequence). This CDR3 comprises 15 residues. With 3 bases removed from V and 3 bases from J, the gap between germline ends came to 11 bases. CDR3: CASSYSGGHTGELFF. CDR3 nucleotide sequence: TGTGCCAGCAGTTATTCCGGGGGTCACACCGGGGAGCTGTTTTTT.

This rearrangement joins TRBV5-1 to TRBJ2-1, with D hard to call. This CDR3 has 15 residues. Germline V gene lookup returns CDR1 SGHRS and CDR2 YFSETQ. With 0 bases removed from V and 0 bases from J, the gap between germline ends came to 7 bases. The CDR3 region is CASSLERDSYNEQFF. The DNA of the CDR3 is TGCGCCAGCAGCTTGGAGCGAGACTCCTACAATGAGCAGTTCTTC.

The rearrangement joins TRBV19 to TRBJ1-3; unclear D gene. CDR1 is LNHDA, CDR2 SQIVND, per germline (reference sequence). There are 15 residues in the CDR3. V was shortened by 9 bases and J by 0 bases, with 15 bases between the two germline ends. The CDR3 here is CASLDGGSSGNTIYF. For the CDR3, the DNA is TGTGCCAGCCTCGATGGAGGCAGCTCTGGAAACACCATATATTTT. The full variable domain, with the rest looked up from reference TRBV19 and TRBJ1-3, is DGGITQSPKYLFRKEGQNVTLSCEQNLNHDAMYWYRQDPGQGLRLIYYSQIVNDFQKGDIAEGYSVSREKKESFPLTVTSAQKNPTAFYLCASLDGGSSGNTIYFGEGSWLTVV.

This sequence joins TRBV9 and TRBJ2-7; 9 positions agree with TRBD1. Germline CDR1 is SGDLS and CDR2 is YYNGEE. The junction had 10 bases not matched to a gene; V was cut back by 3 bases and J by 0 bases. The CDR3 spans 17 residues. CDR3 coding DNA: TGTGCCAGCAGCGCAACACCCGGGACAGGGTCCTCCTACGAGCAGTACTTC. It translates to CASSATPGTGSSYEQYF. Full variable domain (missing parts from reference TRBV9 and TRBJ2-7): DSGVTQTPKHLITATGQRVTLRCSPRSGDLSVYWYQQSLDQGLQFLIQYYNGEERAKGNILERFSAQQFPDLHSELNLSSLELGDSALYFCASSATPGTGSSYEQYFGPGTRLTVT.

The chain couples TRBV27 to TRBJ1-4; D is perhaps TRBD1 (5 bases). This CDR3 has 15 residues. Per the germline V gene, CDR1 is MNHEY and CDR2 is SMNVEV (reference sequence). Trimming stripped 5 bases from V and 4 bases from J, with 14 bases between. CDR3 sequence: CASSELGRGNEKLFF. In DNA form, the CDR3 reads TGTGCCAGCAGTGAGTTGGGGCGGGGTAATGAAAAACTGTTTTTT. The entire variable domain, with the rest obtained from reference TRBV27 and TRBJ1-4, is as follows: EAQVTQNPRYLITVTGKKLTVTCSQNMNHEYMSWYRQDPGLGLRQIYYSMNVEVTDKGDVPEGYKVSRKEKRNFPLILESPSPNQTSLYFCASSELGRGNEKLFFGSGTQLSVL.

The chain recombines TRBV25-1 with TRBJ1-1, with a possible D match to TRBD1 (5 bases). V gave up 11 bases and J gave up 0 bases, with 16 bases separating them. This CDR3 is built from 14 residues. Germline V gene sequence: CDR1 MGHDK, CDR2 SYGVNS. The CDR3 loop is CASAVGVMNTEAFF. DNA of the CDR3: TGTGCCTCAGCCGTAGGGGTCATGAACACTGAAGCTTTCTTT. Supplemented by reference TRBV25-1 and TRBJ1-1, the full variable domain reads EADIYQTPRYLVIGTGKKITLECSQTMGHDKMYWYQQDPGMELHLIHYSYGVNSTEKGDLSSESTVSRIRTEHFPLTLESARPSHTSQYLCASAVGVMNTEAFFGQGTRLTVV.

There are a few counts of this clone. The chain employs TRBV4-3 and TRBJ1-2, with D maybe TRBD1 (5 bases). This CDR3 spans 14 amino acids. Trimming removed 1 base from V and 4 bases from J, with 10 bases in between. CDR1 is LGHNA, CDR2 YSLEER, per germline. CDR3 sequence (DNA): TGCGCCAGCAGCCAAGCAGGGTGGGGCTATGGCTACACCTTC. Translation: CASSQAGWGYGYTF.

V and J are TRBV11-3 and TRBJ1-2; TRBD1 aligns across 7 bases. V lost 1 base and J lost 2; bases outside the gene matches: 1. This CDR3 is built from 14 residues. CDR1 is SGHNT, CDR2 YENEEA, per germline. CDR3 residues: CASSLGTGNYGYTF. For the CDR3, the DNA is TGTGCCAGCAGCTTAGGGACAGGCAACTATGGCTACACCTTC.

V usage is TRBV13 and J usage is TRBJ2-5; the match to TRBD1 covers 11 bases. CDR1 is PRHDT, CDR2 FYEKMQ, per germline (reference sequence). V shed 0 bases, J shed 8 bases, and the junction held 8 bases outside the gene matches. The CDR3 is 16 amino acids. The CDR3 DNA reads as TGTGCCAGCAGCTTAGGTCAGGGACAGGGGGTCGGTACCCAGTACTTC. It specifies CASSLGQGQGVGTQYF.

The chain carries TRBV12-3 or TRBV12-4 and TRBJ1-5; possibly TRBD1 for D (6 bases). The CDR3 spans 13 residues. V was clipped by 8 bases and J by 6 bases, with 14 bases between them. This chain's CDR3 is CASGLRGTQPQHF. For the CDR3, the DNA is TGTGCCAGCGGCCTCAGGGGAACTCAGCCCCAGCATTTT.

V and J are TRBV19 and TRBJ2-2; perhaps TRBD2 as D (5 bases). V was trimmed by 3 bases and J by 5 bases, leaving 16 bases between them. CDR1 and CDR2 (germline): LNHDA, SQIVND (reference sequence). This CDR3 is built from 16 residues. The CDR3 region is CASSILLGRGTGELFF. DNA for the CDR3: TGTGCCAGTAGTATTCTGTTAGGGCGAGGGACCGGGGAGCTGTTTTTT.

The rearrangement uses TRBV10-3 and TRBJ2-1, with TRBD2 matching 9 bases. Germline assignment: CDR1 ENHRY and CDR2 SYGVKD. V shed 3 bases, J shed 4 bases, and the junction held 4 bases outside the gene matches. The CDR3 has 15 amino acids. The CDR3 nucleotides read TGTGCCATCAGTGACGTAGCGGGGGCATACAATGAGCAGTTCTTC. It encodes CAISDVAGAYNEQFF.

The CDR3: CSARWDSGYTF. The CDR3 region has the DNA TGCAGTGCTAGATGGGACAGTGGCTACACCTTC. The gene calls are TRBV20-1 and TRBJ1-2; 7 bases are a match to TRBD1. The V and J ends lost 2 bases and 7 bases, in that order; junction bases with no gene match: 1. This CDR3 has 11 residues. The germline gives CDR1 DFQATT, CDR2 SNEGSKA (reference sequence).

The V and J genes are TRBV5-6 and TRBJ1-2; 9 nucleotides agree with TRBD1. Trimming removed 4 bases from V and 4 bases from J; junction bases left unmatched: 8. Germline V gene sequence: CDR1 SGHDT, CDR2 YYEEEE. This CDR3 is 15 amino acids long. Here the CDR3 DNA reads TGTGCCAGCAGCGGGGACAGGGAATTGTCCTATGGCTACACCTTC. It encodes CASSGDRELSYGYTF. The whole variable domain, filled in from reference TRBV5-6 and TRBJ1-2, reads DAGVTQSPTHLIKTRGQQVTLRCSPKSGHDTVSWYQQALGQGPQFIFQYYEEEERQRGNFPDRFSGHQFPNYSSELNVNALLLGDSALYLCASSGDRELSYGYTFGSGTRLTVV.